Following are 3 T cell receptor beta chains from one sample sequenced in a study of shared clonotypes between healthy human individuals. Method: immunoSEQ multiplex PCR; TCRdb's copy keeps in-frame clones and lacks some. This repertoire shows 1.6 million or so clones, roughly 97% found once; its top ten account for 0.95% to 1.5%. Source material: naive CD4+ T cells sorted from blood. The subset was: CD45RA+ positively selected. These receptor sequences come from a man aged 25-45 years in good health.

This clone appeared once. This sample includes further DNA sequences coding for the same CDR3. The chain combines TRBV9 with TRBJ2-7, with a possible D match to TRBD2 (6 bases). CDR3 length: 15 residues. The germline V and J ends were trimmed by 0 bases and 2 bases, with 12 bases remaining between them. The germline V gene encodes CDR1 SGDLS and CDR2 YYNGEE. For the CDR3, the DNA is TGTGCCAGCAGCGTAGATGAGCGGGTCACCTACGAGCAGTACTTC. Residues: CASSVDERVTYEQYF.

J is TRBJ1-3 and V is TRBV18, with D uncertain. This CDR3 contains 15 residues. Trimming stripped 1 base from V and 0 bases from J, with 7 bases between. Germline V lookup: CDR1 KGHSH, CDR2 LQKENI. The chain's CDR3 is CASSPQTVSGNTIYF. In DNA, the CDR3 is TGTGCCAGCTCACCACAGACGGTCTCTGGAAACACCATATATTTT.

The V gene is TRBV14, the J gene TRBJ1-1, with D perhaps matching TRBD1 (6 bases). V dropped 2 bases and J dropped 4 bases, with 17 bases sitting between them. Per germline, CDR1 SGHDN and CDR2 FVKESK. This CDR3 is 16 amino acids long. The DNA of the CDR3 is TGTGCCAGCAGCCAAACCAACAGGGCGAGGGGCACTGAAGCTTTCTTT. It specifies CASSQTNRARGTEAFF.